The 20 T cell receptor beta chains given below trace back to one sample, sequenced in a study of shared clonotypes between healthy human individuals. Assay: immunoSEQ multiplex PCR; the TCRdb copy retains only in-frame clones and omits some. The sample lists roughly 590,000 clones, just under 97% occurring once. CD45RO negativity and positive selection for CCR7 defined naive CD8 cells, a population that excluded terminally differentiated effector memory CD45RA+ cells. The material sequenced was naive CD8+ T cells sorted from blood. These receptors were taken from a young woman in good health.

This clone appeared a single time. The chain is built from TRBV11-2 and TRBJ2-1; D possibly matches TRBD1 or TRBD2 (5 bases each). Germline V CDR1 and CDR2: SGHAT, FQNNGV. The CDR3 runs 13 residues. Trimming left V 4 bases short and J 6 bases short, with 10 bases between. For the CDR3, the DNA is TGTGCCAGCAGCTGGGACGGACCCAATGAGCAGTTCTTC. This gives the protein CASSWDGPNEQFF.

Regarding this clone: Other DNA sequences in this sample translate to the same CDR3. V usage is TRBV28 and J usage is TRBJ2-7, with TRBD1 as a possible D gene (6 bases). The germline V gene has CDR1 MDHEN and CDR2 SYDVKM. Trimming shortened V by 2 bases and J by 4 bases, and 9 bases separated the two germline ends. The CDR3 consists of 13 residues. This CDR3 is CASSLGQGYEQYF. DNA for the CDR3: TGTGCCAGCAGTTTAGGGCAGGGGTACGAGCAGTACTTC.

The rearrangement joins TRBV19 to TRBJ1-4, with D unresolved. Germline values: CDR1 LNHDA, CDR2 SQIVND (reference sequence). The V gene lost 5 bases and the J gene lost 8 bases, with 12 bases spanning the gap. The CDR3 extends over 13 amino acids. In DNA form, the CDR3 reads TGTGCCAGTAGTTTTCTCACGAGGGAAAAACTGTTTTTT. Its translation: CASSFLTREKLFF.

The chain has TRBV7-9 and TRBJ2-7; TRBD2 matches 12 bases. The germline gives CDR1 SEHNR, CDR2 FQNEAQ (reference sequence). The CDR3 contains 15 residues. V shed 6 bases, J shed 1 base, and the junction held 4 bases outside the gene matches. CDR3 DNA sequence: TGTGCCAGCAGTACGACTAGCGGGAGATCCTACGAGCAGTACTTC. Encoded protein: CASSTTSGRSYEQYF. The complete variable domain, with remaining parts taken from reference TRBV7-9 and TRBJ2-7, reads DTGVSQNPRHKITKRGQNVTFRCDPISEHNRLYWYRQTLGQGPEFLTYFQNEAQLEKSRLLSDRFSAERPKGSFSTLEIQRTEQGDSAMYLCASSTTSGRSYEQYFGPGTRLTVT.

The chain combines TRBV19 with TRBJ1-5; D is uncertain. Per the germline V gene, CDR1 is LNHDA and CDR2 is SQIVND (reference sequence). This CDR3 spans 16 amino acids. The germline V and J ends were trimmed by 1 base and 0 bases, with 10 bases remaining between them. Here the CDR3 reads CASSIVGGYSNQPQHF. DNA for the CDR3: TGTGCCAGTAGTATAGTTGGCGGATATAGCAATCAGCCCCAGCATTTT.

V usage is TRBV4-1 and J usage is TRBJ2-5; the match to TRBD2 covers 9 bases. The J call may be wrong; the DNA end is better matched by TRBJ2-7. The CDR3 totals 15 residues. CDR1 and CDR2 from the germline V gene are MGHRA and YSYEKL. CDR3 sequence reads: CASSPLTSGSYEQYF. CDR3 coding DNA: TGCGCCAGCAGCCCCTTGACTAGCGGATCCTACGAGCAGTACTTC.

J is TRBJ1-4 and V is TRBV7-8; no reliable D call. The CDR3 runs to 13 residues. V shed 4 bases and J shed 5 bases, with 8 bases lying between them. The germline CDR1 and CDR2 sequences are SGHVS and FQNEAQ. CDR3 in amino acids: CASSWVLNEKLFF. The CDR3, as DNA: TGTGCCAGCAGCTGGGTCTTGAATGAAAAACTGTTTTTT.

V usage is TRBV7-7 and J usage is TRBJ2-5; perhaps TRBD1 as D (6 bases). The germline V and J ends were trimmed by 5 bases and 2 bases, with 15 bases remaining between them. The germline gives CDR1 SSHAT, CDR2 FNYEAQ (reference sequence). The CDR3 covers 15 residues. In DNA form, the CDR3 reads TGTGCCAGCAGCCCAATACGGGACAAACAAGAGACCCAGTACTTC. It yields the protein CASSPIRDKQETQYF.

In this sample, this clone turned up a few times. The rearrangement joins TRBV7-9 to TRBJ2-1; D is ambiguous. Deletions cut 1 base from V and 8 bases from J, with 6 bases between. CDR3 length: 12 amino acids. CDR1 is SEHNR, CDR2 FQNEAQ, per germline (reference sequence). The CDR3 bases are TGTGCCAGCAGCTTAGAGAACGATGAGCAGTTCTTC. Amino acid sequence: CASSLENDEQFF.

The V call is TRBV28, the J call TRBJ2-1, with 7 bases matching TRBD2. The trim removed 4 bases at V and 0 bases at J, leaving 6 bases unmatched. The CDR3 extends over 16 amino acids. CDR1 is MDHEN, CDR2 SYDVKM, per germline. In DNA form, the CDR3 reads TGTGCCAGCAGTTACCTAGCGGAGAGCTCCTACAATGAGCAGTTCTTC. Amino acid sequence: CASSYLAESSYNEQFF.

The V and J genes are TRBV4-1 and TRBJ1-4, with D hard to call. V shed 1 base and J shed 7 bases, with 13 bases lying between them. Germline values: CDR1 MGHRA, CDR2 YSYEKL. CDR3 size: 15 residues. The CDR3 sequence: CASSQVAGDIEKLFF. The CDR3 DNA sequence: TGCGCCAGCAGCCAAGTTGCTGGGGATATTGAAAAACTGTTTTTT.

The chain combines TRBV27 with TRBJ2-7; TRBD1 might be the D (6 bases). V was shortened by 0 bases and J by 4 bases, with 10 bases between the two germline ends. The CDR3 runs to 14 residues. From germline, CDR1 is MNHEY and CDR2 SMNVEV (reference sequence). This chain's CDR3 is CASSLSRGRYEQYF. CDR3 coding DNA: TGTGCCAGCAGTTTATCCAGGGGAAGATACGAGCAGTACTTC.

This rearrangement joins TRBV9 to TRBJ1-5; a possible D gene is TRBD1 (6 bases). This CDR3 contains 14 residues. V was clipped by 9 bases and J by 1 base, with 14 bases between them. Germline values: CDR1 SGDLS, CDR2 YYNGEE. The CDR3 sequence is CATTKGVSNQPQHF. CDR3 coding DNA: TGTGCCACCACTAAGGGGGTCAGCAATCAGCCCCAGCATTTT.

The V gene is TRBV10-3, the J gene TRBJ2-3, with 14 bases aligning to TRBD2. CDR1 ENHRY and CDR2 SYGVKD come from the germline V gene. After removal of 11 bases from V and 0 bases from J, the junction contained 13 bases not matched to a gene. The CDR3 sequence is 18 residues long. The CDR3, as DNA: TGTGCCTTCCCGGGGCGACTAGCGGGAGGGGAGAGCACAGATACGCAGTATTTT. This translates into CAFPGRLAGGESTDTQYF.

The V call is TRBV27, the J call TRBJ2-7, with TRBD2 identical over 12 bases. This CDR3 region has 16 residues. Trimming at V came to 5 bases and at J to 5 bases, leaving 10 bases not matched to a gene. Germline-derived CDR1 and CDR2 are MNHEY and SMNVEV (reference sequence). For the CDR3, the DNA is TGTGCCAGCAGTCACGTCCTAGCGGGAGGGCCGGACGAGCAGTACTTC. It codes for CASSHVLAGGPDEQYF.

This chain links TRBV28 with TRBJ2-2; perhaps TRBD2 as D (5 bases). Germline V CDR1 and CDR2: MDHEN, SYDVKM. The ends were cut back, 11 bases at V and 4 bases at J, with 17 bases in the middle. The CDR3 totals 14 residues. The DNA for the CDR3 is TGTGCCTTACTAGATTCTAAGAGCACCGGGGAGCTGTTTTTT. It encodes CALLDSKSTGELFF.

V is TRBV7-9 and J is TRBJ1-2, with no clear D. Germline V gives CDR1 SEHNR, CDR2 FQNEAQ (reference sequence). This CDR3 has 16 residues. V was shortened by 6 bases and J by 3 bases, with 20 bases between the two germline ends. The CDR3 is CASSPRWHNLHYGYTF. The CDR3 bases are TGTGCCAGCAGTCCTCGGTGGCACAACCTTCACTATGGCTACACCTTC.

V gene TRBV12-2 combines with J gene TRBJ2-2; the tabulated D call, TRBD2, remains unverified against the DNA. TRBV12-2 is recorded as a pseudogene. The CDR3 totals 20 residues. The CDR3, as DNA: TGTGCAAGTCGCGCCAGGACACCTGGGACTAGCGGGAGAGAAACCGGGGAGCTGTTTTTT. This sequence encodes CASRARTPGTSGRETGELFF.

V gene TRBV7-8 combines with J gene TRBJ1-4; 9 positions match TRBD1. V dropped 3 bases and J dropped 11; count of bases not matched to a gene: 4. CDR3 length: 13 residues. Germline assignment: CDR1 SGHVS and CDR2 FQNEAQ. Here the CDR3 reads CASSLGTGWKLFF. The CDR3 DNA reads TGTGCCAGCAGCTTGGGGACAGGGTGGAAACTGTTTTTT.

The chain recombines TRBV7-9 with TRBJ2-6; 7 bases are a match to TRBD1. Germline V gene lookup returns CDR1 SEHNR and CDR2 FQNEAQ (reference sequence). The length of the CDR3 is 15 residues. V shed 4 bases and J 1 base; nucleotides not matched to a gene: 1. The CDR3 DNA is TGTGCCAGCAGCTCGGGACAGTCTGGGGCCAACGTCCTGACTTTC. Translation: CASSSGQSGANVLTF.